This T cell receptor (beta chain) was profiled in a study of cytomegalovirus exposure and HLA in healthy donors. This PCR relied on a set of 60 Vbeta primers and 13 Jbeta primers. The table came from immunoSEQ multiplex PCR; TCRdb's copy has only in-frame clones and leaves some out. Of about 85,000 clones listed, 80% are singletons. Study-wide results and limits: A link between a missense DCLRE1C variant and TCR beta V- and J-gene trimming emerged from a later analysis. The authors listed about 170 TCR beta chains as cytomegalovirus-associated.

The sample holds a few counts of this clone. The antigen remains undetermined. With V trimmed by 8 bases and J by 6 bases, 6 bases remained unmatched. This CDR3 spans 14 amino acids. Per the germline V gene, CDR1 is SNHLY and CDR2 is FYNNEI. The material sequenced was PBMCs. The receptor's source is a man in his forties or fifties in good health and CMV-seropositive. This chain uses TRBV2 with TRBJ1-4, with TRBD1 matching 10 bases. In DNA, the CDR3 is TGTGCCAGCCACTGGGACAGGGGAGATGAAAAACTGTTTTTT. Protein: CASHWDRGDEKLFF.